In this sample, the clone carrying this T cell receptor beta chain turned up a few times. Template material for amplifying TCR beta CDR3 regions consisted of RNA transcripts. The HTBI primer set was used in a first-round RT-PCR of the TCR CDR3. TCRdb passed the multiplex PCR reads through MiXCR, listing each CDR3 protein once. The sample includes approximately 600,000 distinct CDR3 sequences, more than 20% of them seen just once. This entry comes from a study of T cells in Graves' hyperthyroidism and ophthalmopathy. The sample consisted of blood. This clonotype was sampled from a man aged 25-40 years with Graves' ophthalmopathy.

In DNA form, the CDR3 reads TGTGCCAGTAGTACGCCCTACAGGGCGGCCAATCAGCCCCAGCATTTT. It yields the protein CASSTPYRAANQPQHF. The genes are TRBV19 and TRBJ1-5; maybe TRBD1 (6 bases). V dropped 4 bases and J dropped 3 bases, with 16 bases sitting between them. This CDR3 has 16 amino acids. CDR1 and CDR2 (germline): LNHDA, SQIVND (reference sequence). Combining the CDR3 with reference TRBV19 and TRBJ1-5 gives the whole variable domain DGGITQSPKYLFRKEGQNVTLSCEQNLNHDAMYWYRQDPGQGLRLIYYSQIVNDFQKGDIAEGYSVSREKKESFPLTVTSAQKNPTAFYLCASSTPYRAANQPQHFGDGTRLSIL.